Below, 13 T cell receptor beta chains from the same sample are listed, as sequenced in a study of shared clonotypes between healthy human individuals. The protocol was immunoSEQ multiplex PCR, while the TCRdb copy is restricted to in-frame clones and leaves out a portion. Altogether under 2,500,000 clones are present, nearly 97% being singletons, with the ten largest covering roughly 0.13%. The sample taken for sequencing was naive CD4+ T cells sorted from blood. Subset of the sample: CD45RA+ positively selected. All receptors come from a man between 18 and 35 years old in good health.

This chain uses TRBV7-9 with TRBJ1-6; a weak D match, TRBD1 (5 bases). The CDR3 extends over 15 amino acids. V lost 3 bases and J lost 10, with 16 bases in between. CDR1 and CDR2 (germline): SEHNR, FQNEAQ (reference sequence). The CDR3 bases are TGTGCCAGCAGCTTGGGACCCACGAGGGACTCACCCCTCCACTTT. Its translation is CASSLGPTRDSPLHF.

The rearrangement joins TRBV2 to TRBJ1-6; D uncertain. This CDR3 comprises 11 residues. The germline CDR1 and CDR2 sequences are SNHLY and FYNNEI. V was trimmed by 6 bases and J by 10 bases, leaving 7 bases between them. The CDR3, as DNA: TGTGCCAGCAGAAGGGTGTCACCCCTCCACTTT. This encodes CASRRVSPLHF.

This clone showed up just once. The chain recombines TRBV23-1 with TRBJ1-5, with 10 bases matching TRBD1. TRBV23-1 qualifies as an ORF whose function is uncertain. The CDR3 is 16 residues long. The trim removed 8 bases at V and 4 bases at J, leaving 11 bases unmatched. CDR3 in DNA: TGCGCCAGCGGGCCTCTCAGGGACAGGGGAAATCAGCCCCAGCATTTT. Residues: CASGPLRDRGNQPQHF.

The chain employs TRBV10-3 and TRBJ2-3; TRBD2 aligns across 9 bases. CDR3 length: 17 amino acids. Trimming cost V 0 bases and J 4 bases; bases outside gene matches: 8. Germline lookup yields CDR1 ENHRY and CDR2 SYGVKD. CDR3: CAISESPAGGVADTQYF. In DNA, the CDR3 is TGTGCCATCAGTGAGTCGCCAGCGGGGGGCGTGGCAGATACGCAGTATTTT.

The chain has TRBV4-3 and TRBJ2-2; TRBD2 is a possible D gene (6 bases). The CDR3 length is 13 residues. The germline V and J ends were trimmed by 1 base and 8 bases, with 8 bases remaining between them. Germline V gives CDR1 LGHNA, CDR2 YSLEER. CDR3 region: CASSQGLAGELFF. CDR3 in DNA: TGCGCCAGCAGCCAAGGGCTAGCGGGGGAGCTGTTTTTT.

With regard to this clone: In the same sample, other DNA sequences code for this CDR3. The CDR3 nucleotides are TGTGCCAGCAGCTTAGGGGAATCACCCCTCCACTTT. It codes for CASSLGESPLHF. This chain joins TRBV7-9 and TRBJ1-6; D is undetermined. Germline loops: CDR1 SEHNR, CDR2 FQNEAQ (reference sequence). V was pared by 1 base and J by 10 bases, with 5 bases between. CDR3 size: 12 residues. Full variable domain (rest looked up from reference TRBV7-9 and TRBJ1-6): DTGVSQNPRHKITKRGQNVTFRCDPISEHNRLYWYRQTLGQGPEFLTYFQNEAQLEKSRLLSDRFSAERPKGSFSTLEIQRTEQGDSAMYLCASSLGESPLHFGNGTRLTVT.

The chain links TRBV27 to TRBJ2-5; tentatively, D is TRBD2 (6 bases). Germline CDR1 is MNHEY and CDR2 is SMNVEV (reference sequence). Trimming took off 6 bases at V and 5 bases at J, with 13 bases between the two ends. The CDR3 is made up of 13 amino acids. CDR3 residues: CASRDIRGETQYF. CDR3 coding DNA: TGTGCCAGCAGGGACATCCGGGGGGAGACCCAGTACTTC.

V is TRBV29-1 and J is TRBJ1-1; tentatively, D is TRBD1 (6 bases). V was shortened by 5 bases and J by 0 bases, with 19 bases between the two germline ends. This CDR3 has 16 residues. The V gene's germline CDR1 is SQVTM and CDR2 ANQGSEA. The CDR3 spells CSVKALSGGVNTEAFF. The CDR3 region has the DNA TGCAGCGTTAAGGCCCTAAGTGGGGGCGTGAACACTGAAGCTTTCTTT.

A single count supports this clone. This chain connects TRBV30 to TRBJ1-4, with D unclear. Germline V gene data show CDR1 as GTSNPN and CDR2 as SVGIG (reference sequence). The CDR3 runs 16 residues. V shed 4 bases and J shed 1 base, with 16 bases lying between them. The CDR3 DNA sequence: TGTGCCTGGACACTGGGAGTGGCTCTAACTAATGAAAAACTGTTTTTT. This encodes CAWTLGVALTNEKLFF.

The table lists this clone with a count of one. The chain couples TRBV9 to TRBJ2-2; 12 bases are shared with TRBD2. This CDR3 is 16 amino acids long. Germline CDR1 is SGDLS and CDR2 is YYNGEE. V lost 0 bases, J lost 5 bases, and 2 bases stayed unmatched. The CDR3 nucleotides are TGTGCCAGCAGCGTAGCTACTAGCGGGAGGACCGGGGAGCTGTTTTTT. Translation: CASSVATSGRTGELFF.

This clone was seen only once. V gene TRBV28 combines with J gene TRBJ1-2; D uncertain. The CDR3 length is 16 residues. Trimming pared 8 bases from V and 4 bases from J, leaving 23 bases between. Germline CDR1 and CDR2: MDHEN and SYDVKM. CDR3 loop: CASHGLVGIVGYGYTF. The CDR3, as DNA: TGTGCCAGCCATGGTCTGGTTGGTATAGTAGGCTATGGCTACACCTTC.

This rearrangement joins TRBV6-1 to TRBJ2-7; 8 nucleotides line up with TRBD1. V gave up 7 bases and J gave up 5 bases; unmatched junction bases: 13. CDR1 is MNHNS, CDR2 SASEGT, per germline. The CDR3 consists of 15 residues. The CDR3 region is CASTERTGFPNEQYF. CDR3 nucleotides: TGTGCCAGCACTGAGAGGACAGGGTTTCCAAACGAGCAGTACTTC.

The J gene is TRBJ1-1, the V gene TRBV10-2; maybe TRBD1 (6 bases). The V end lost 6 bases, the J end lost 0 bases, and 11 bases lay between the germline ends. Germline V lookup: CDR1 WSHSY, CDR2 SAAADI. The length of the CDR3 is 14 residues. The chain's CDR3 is CASRRTDLNTEAFF. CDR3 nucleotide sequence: TGCGCCAGCAGACGGACAGACTTGAACACTGAAGCTTTCTTT.